The entry below describes one TCR beta chain. Its target is not known. CDR3 length equals 15 residues. V was clipped by 5 bases and J by 3 bases; unmatched bases: 8. Germline loops: CDR1 MNHEY, CDR2 SMNVEV (reference sequence). These data are taken from a study of cytomegalovirus exposure and HLA in healthy donors. Study-level points and caveats: In a later analysis, TCR beta V- and J-gene trimming showed a link to a missense DCLRE1C variant. Cytomegalovirus-associated TCR beta chains were listed, numbering around 150. In a later analysis, productive TCRs from donors in an Asian-associated ancestry cluster reportedly carried fewer N-insertions than the cohort mean.

Primers: 60 Vbeta forward and 13 Jbeta reverse. The method was immunoSEQ multiplex PCR; TCRdb's version includes in-frame clones alone and lacks a portion of them. This table holds approximately 190,000 clones, 81% found once. This receptor was taken from a man aged 45-65 years in good health and CMV-seronegative. The rearrangement links TRBV27 to TRBJ1-2; 8 nucleotides match TRBD1. Sequencing was done on a sample of PBMCs. CDR3 coding DNA: TGTGCCAGCAGTCCTATGAGGACAGGGTACTATGGCTACACCTTC. Residues: CASSPMRTGYYGYTF.